The 11 T cell receptor beta chains in this list originate from one sample, sequenced in a study of siplizumab effects on memory and regulatory T cells. The data were produced by immunoSEQ multiplex PCR, yet TCRdb's version contains in-frame clones alone and is incomplete. The repertoire consists of 70,000 to 90,000 clones, with 90% occurring once and the leading ten covering roughly 14%. The sequencing sample was made of CD4+ T cells sorted from blood. The origin of the receptors is a human donor in good health.

The chain recombines TRBV5-8 with TRBJ2-1, with TRBD2 matching 16 bases. The CDR3 is 17 amino acids. Losses at the gene ends were 4 bases for V and 8 bases for J; bases not matched to a gene: 9. Germline-derived CDR1 and CDR2 are SGHTS and YDEGEE. The CDR3 region has the DNA TGTGCCAGCAGCACGGGACTAGCGGGAGGGTGGGGTGATGAGCAGTTCTTC. It translates to CASSTGLAGGWGDEQFF. Looking up the rest from reference TRBV5-8 and TRBJ2-1 gives the full variable domain: EAGVTQSPTHLIKTRGQQATLRCSPISGHTSVYWYQQALGLGLQFLLWYDEGEERNRGNFPPRFSGRQFPNYSSELNVNALELEDSALYLCASSTGLAGGWGDEQFFGPGTRLTVL.

The J gene is TRBJ2-1, the V gene TRBV7-2, with 8 bases that match TRBD2. This CDR3 region has 16 residues. The trim removed 2 bases at V and 6 bases at J, leaving 9 bases unmatched. Germline CDR1 is SGHTA and CDR2 is FQGNSA. The CDR3 nucleotides are TGTGCCAGCAGCTTATCCGGGACTAGGGGATTCAATGAGCAGTTCTTC. Protein: CASSLSGTRGFNEQFF.

Only a few counts were recorded for this clone. V is TRBV7-8 and J is TRBJ1-5; the D gene is possibly TRBD1 (6 bases). Per germline, CDR1 SGHVS and CDR2 FQNEAQ. The CDR3 consists of 15 residues. V was pared by 2 bases and J by 5 bases, with 13 bases between. DNA for the CDR3: TGTGCCAGCAGCTTAAGCGTAGGGGGGGATCAGCCCCAGCATTTT. It codes for CASSLSVGGDQPQHF.

V and J are TRBV19 and TRBJ2-7, with TRBD1 as a possible D gene (6 bases). Germline assignment: CDR1 LNHDA and CDR2 SQIVND (reference sequence). This CDR3 has 14 residues. The V end was cut by 5 bases, the J end by 7 bases, with 18 bases between. In nucleotides, the CDR3 is TGTGCCAGTAGTTCCTCTCAGGGGTTCAGGGAGCAGTACTTC. Amino acids: CASSSSQGFREQYF.

This chain connects TRBV2 to TRBJ1-1; maybe TRBD1 (6 bases). V was shortened by 2 bases and J by 11 bases, with 15 bases between the two germline ends. CDR3 size: 13 residues. CDR1 and CDR2 from the germline V gene are SNHLY and FYNNEI. Here the CDR3 DNA reads TGTGCCAGCAGTGAATGGCAGGGGACAAGGGCTTTCTTT. The encoded protein is CASSEWQGTRAFF.

For this clone: This sample also contains other DNA sequences that code for the same CDR3. The CDR3 nucleotides read TGTGCCTGGAGTGTTGGCGGGAGTCAAGAGACCCAGTACTTC. Translation: CAWSVGGSQETQYF. The V call is TRBV30, the J call TRBJ2-5; 7 nucleotides match TRBD2. Germline trimming cut 0 bases from V and 2 bases from J; bases unmatched to any gene: 3. The CDR3 length is 14 residues. Germline V gives CDR1 GTSNPN, CDR2 SVGIG (reference sequence).

This chain links TRBV5-1 with TRBJ2-1; 9 bases fit TRBD2. This CDR3 is 15 amino acids long. Trimming took 4 bases from V and 6 from J; bases not matched to a gene: 8. The V gene's germline CDR1 is SGHRS and CDR2 YFSETQ. CDR3 in amino acids: CASSDSGGRANEQFF. The CDR3, as DNA: TGCGCCAGCAGCGATTCGGGCGGGAGGGCCAATGAGCAGTTCTTC. The entire variable domain, with the rest obtained from reference TRBV5-1 and TRBJ2-1, is as follows: KAGVTQTPRYLIKTRGQQVTLSCSPISGHRSVSWYQQTPGQGLQFLFEYFSETQRNKGNFPGRFSGRQFSNSRSEMNVSTLELGDSALYLCASSDSGGRANEQFFGPGTRLTVL.

This clone was counted once. The chain employs TRBV4-3 and TRBJ2-1; the match to TRBD1 covers 9 bases. Per the germline V gene, CDR1 is LGHNA and CDR2 is YSLEER. J gave up 8 bases and V 0 bases, and 8 bases lay outside the gene matches. This CDR3 is built from 16 residues. Here the CDR3 reads CASSQDIGQGNYEQFF. The CDR3 coding sequence is TGCGCCAGCAGCCAAGATATAGGACAGGGGAATTATGAGCAGTTCTTC.

The rearrangement uses TRBV4-3 and TRBJ1-1; the D is unclear. The CDR3 runs to 14 residues. Germline-derived CDR1 and CDR2 are LGHNA and YSLEER. Deletions cut 1 base from V and 4 bases from J, with 10 bases between. The CDR3 DNA is TGCGCCAGCAGCCAAGGAGACTTCAGCACTGAAGCTTTCTTT. This translates into CASSQGDFSTEAFF.

The V and J genes are TRBV7-2 and TRBJ2-1; D may be TRBD2 (6 bases). The CDR3 runs 14 residues. CDR1 SGHTA and CDR2 FQGNSA come from the germline V gene. Between the trimmed V and J ends, which lost 3 bases and 4 bases, there was a span of 10 bases. CDR3: CASSFGEAYNEQFF. The CDR3 nucleotides read TGTGCCAGCAGCTTCGGGGAGGCTTACAATGAGCAGTTCTTC.

The genes are TRBV4-1 and TRBJ1-5; D is unclear. Trimming took off 0 bases at V and 3 bases at J, with 9 bases between the two ends. The CDR3 length is 15 residues. CDR1 is MGHRA, CDR2 YSYEKL, per germline. Here the CDR3 reads CASSQESSLNQPQHF. CDR3 nucleotide sequence: TGCGCCAGCAGCCAAGAGTCCAGCCTCAATCAGCCCCAGCATTTT.